Following are 32 T cell receptor beta chains from one sample sequenced in a study of neurological immune-mediated disorders. MiXCR, applied by TCRdb to the 5' RACE reads, yields one record per CDR3 protein. Of approximately 46,000 distinct CDR3 sequences detected, 9% to 10% appear once; the ten largest clones hold 1.6%. Time point given: longitudinal time-point 1 (baseline). The sequencing input was PBMCs. These receptors were collected from a woman aged 40 to 50 in good health.

Many counts were recorded for this clonotype. The J gene is TRBJ1-5, the V gene TRBV20-1; D is unresolved. Trimming cost V 0 bases and J 2 bases, with 14 bases left between them. CDR3 length: 16 residues. The germline V gene has CDR1 DFQATT and CDR2 SNEGSKA (reference sequence). The CDR3 protein is CSARDLRGMGNQPQHF. The CDR3, as DNA: TGCAGTGCTAGAGATCTTAGAGGGATGGGCAATCAGCCCCAGCATTTT.

The V and J genes are TRBV12-3 or TRBV12-4 and TRBJ1-1; 7 bases are shared with TRBD1. Trimming took 8 bases from V and 6 from J; bases not matched to a gene: 3. This CDR3 is built from 11 residues. The CDR3 reads CASGRGAEAFF. The CDR3 DNA sequence: TGTGCCAGCGGCAGGGGGGCTGAAGCTTTCTTT.

This clonotype was picked up many times. The V call is TRBV6-1, the J call TRBJ1-6; D is possibly TRBD1 (5 bases). Trimming cost V 7 bases and J 13 bases, with 17 bases left between them. The CDR3 extends over 13 amino acids. From germline, CDR1 is MNHNS and CDR2 SASEGT. The CDR3 DNA follows: TGTGCCAGCAAGCTCCCAGGGTCTCAGCCCCTCCACTTT. Protein product: CASKLPGSQPLHF.

This clonotype was counted at least ten times. The J gene is TRBJ2-5, the V gene TRBV29-1, with 9 bases that match TRBD2. V trimming: 5 bases; J trimming: 1 base; junction bases outside the gene matches: 8. Looked up from germline, CDR1 is SQVTM and CDR2 is ANQGSEA. This CDR3 has 15 residues. This CDR3 is CSVPSGGFRQETQYF. CDR3 DNA sequence: TGCAGCGTTCCCAGCGGGGGGTTCCGCCAAGAGACCCAGTACTTC.

This clonotype was seen repeatedly, ten times or more. The V and J genes are TRBV5-1 and TRBJ1-4, with D maybe TRBD1 (5 bases). This CDR3 spans 14 amino acids. The V end lost 0 bases, the J end lost 8 bases, and 11 bases lay between the germline ends. Germline V gives CDR1 SGHRS, CDR2 YFSETQ. The CDR3, as DNA: TGCGCCAGCAGCTTGGAAGGGGCTGACGAAAAACTGTTTTTT. This translates into CASSLEGADEKLFF.

The sample holds many counts of this clonotype. The V and J genes are TRBV7-9 and TRBJ1-5, with D uncertain. This CDR3 is 14 amino acids long. Trimming took 2 bases from V and 0 from J, leaving 5 bases between them. Germline V CDR1 and CDR2: SEHNR, FQNEAQ (reference sequence). In nucleotides, the CDR3 is TGTGCCAGCAGCTTAAGTAGTAGCAATCAGCCCCAGCATTTT. It translates to CASSLSSSNQPQHF.

This clonotype was counted once. A much larger clone lies one base from this, so it may be a read error. The chain combines TRBV7-3 with TRBJ2-1; D gene uncertain. Germline CDR1 is SGHTA and CDR2 is FQGTGA. The CDR3 sequence is 13 residues long. This CDR3 is CSSSKTSDGQQFF. The CDR3 DNA is TGTTCCAGCAGTAAAACATCGGACGGTCAACAGTTCTTC.

This clonotype was recorded at least ten times. The chain combines TRBV6-2 or TRBV6-3 with TRBJ2-7; 8 bases map to TRBD1. CDR1 and CDR2 (germline): MNHEY, SVGEGT. V lost 2 bases, J lost 2 bases, and 8 bases stayed unmatched. The CDR3 totals 16 residues. CDR3 coding DNA: TGTGCCAGCAGTTACACTGTGACAGGGGTGACCTACGAGCAGTACTTC. Translating it yields CASSYTVTGVTYEQYF.

This clonotype was recorded at least ten times. This chain links TRBV7-3 with TRBJ2-1; possible D gene TRBD2, 5 bases. CDR3 length equals 15 residues. V was cut by 1 base and J by 9 bases, with 16 bases left in between. From germline, CDR1 is SGHTA and CDR2 FQGTGA. This chain's CDR3 is CASSLNPLAEGEQFF. The DNA of the CDR3 is TGTGCCAGCAGCTTAAATCCCCTGGCCGAGGGTGAGCAGTTCTTC.

This clonotype was detected many times. V is TRBV5-1 and J is TRBJ2-1; a possible D gene is TRBD2 (6 bases). The V gene's germline CDR1 is SGHRS and CDR2 YFSETQ. This CDR3 has 16 residues. The germline V and J ends were trimmed by 4 bases and 7 bases, with 21 bases remaining between them. In DNA form, the CDR3 reads TGCGCCAGCAGCGTGTCCGGGACTCCAACGAGGAATGAGCAGTTCTTC. It yields the protein CASSVSGTPTRNEQFF.

Ten or more counts support this clonotype. The chain combines TRBV7-2 with TRBJ2-7, with no clear D. V shed 3 bases and J shed 7 bases, with 13 bases lying between them. Germline lookup yields CDR1 SGHTA and CDR2 FQGNSA. This CDR3 has 13 residues. CDR3 DNA: TGTGCCAGCAGCTTTGATACGCTGAGGGAGCAGTACTTC. Translation: CASSFDTLREQYF.

This clonotype appeared many times. The chain uses TRBV13 and TRBJ2-7, with a tentative D call TRBD1 (6 bases). Trimming removed 0 bases from V and 6 bases from J, with 6 bases in between. Germline values: CDR1 PRHDT, CDR2 FYEKMQ (reference sequence). This CDR3 spans 12 amino acids. CDR3 DNA: TGTGCCAGCAGCTTAGGCAGGGGCGAGCAGTACTTC. It codes for CASSLGRGEQYF.

The table lists this clonotype with many counts. The J gene is TRBJ2-5, the V gene TRBV5-1; unclear D gene. CDR1 and CDR2 from the germline V gene are SGHRS and YFSETQ. The V and J ends lost 2 bases and 2 bases respectively, with 10 bases between them. There are 14 residues in the CDR3. CDR3 amino acids: CASSLGETQETQYF. DNA for the CDR3: TGCGCCAGCAGCTTAGGAGAAACACAAGAGACCCAGTACTTC.

This clonotype was found many times. The chain uses TRBV7-7 and TRBJ2-3; 9 nucleotides agree with TRBD2. The CDR3 length is 15 residues. V lost 3 bases, J lost 0 bases, and 1 base stayed unmatched. Germline CDR1 is SSHAT and CDR2 is FNYEAQ (reference sequence). CDR3 bases: TGTGCCAGCAGCTTGACTAGCGGTAGCACAGATACGCAGTATTTT. Residues: CASSLTSGSTDTQYF. Based on the CDR3 plus reference TRBV7-7 and TRBJ2-3, the full variable domain is GAGVSQSPRYKVTKRGQDVTLRCDPISSHATLYWYQQALGQGPEFLTYFNYEAQPDKSGLPSDRFSAERPEGSISTLTIQRTEQRDSAMYRCASSLTSGSTDTQYFGPGTRLTVL.

This clonotype was picked up many times. This rearrangement joins TRBV20-1 to TRBJ2-3, with TRBD2 as a possible D gene (6 bases). Trimming removed 0 bases from V and 2 bases from J, with 12 bases in between. There are 15 residues in the CDR3. Germline CDR1 is DFQATT and CDR2 is SNEGSKA (reference sequence). CDR3 sequence: CSAREFGGITDTQYF. CDR3 in DNA: TGCAGTGCTAGAGAATTCGGGGGAATCACAGATACGCAGTATTTT.

The chain links TRBV27 to TRBJ2-6, with D perhaps TRBD1 (5 bases). Germline assignment: CDR1 MNHEY and CDR2 SMNVEV (reference sequence). The CDR3 extends over 17 amino acids. Trimming cost V 5 bases and J 2 bases, with 16 bases left between them. CDR3 in amino acids: CASSLQVARPGANVLTF. Written as DNA, the CDR3 is TGTGCCAGCAGTCTACAGGTGGCTCGCCCTGGGGCCAACGTCCTGACTTTC.

At least ten counts were recorded for this clonotype. The genes are TRBV4-2 and TRBJ2-7; TRBD1 or TRBD2 may be the D gene (5 bases each). The CDR3 length is 15 residues. Per the germline V gene, CDR1 is LGHNA and CDR2 is YNFKEQ. V lost 5 bases to trimming and J lost 2 bases, with 16 bases between them. The CDR3 bases are TGTGCCAGCAGCATTGAACGGGGACCTCCCTACGAGCAGTACTTC. Translating gives CASSIERGPPYEQYF.

This clonotype was detected many times. This chain connects TRBV7-2 to TRBJ1-5, with 12 bases that match TRBD1. V lost 3 bases to trimming and J lost 6 bases; unmatched junction nucleotides: 3. From germline, CDR1 is SGHTA and CDR2 FQGNSA. The CDR3 runs to 15 residues. The CDR3 DNA is TGTGCCAGCAGCTTGGGACAGGGGGCGGGTCAGCCCCAGCATTTT. Its translation: CASSLGQGAGQPQHF.

A note on this clonotype: The junction shows a germline mismatch at one end, possibly a read error. The gene calls are TRBV6-1 and TRBJ2-7; D perhaps matches TRBD2 (6 bases). CDR3 length: 14 amino acids. Looked up from germline, CDR1 is MNHNS and CDR2 is SASEGT. The CDR3 spells CASSSASWEDDQYF. The CDR3 coding sequence is TGTGCCAGCAGTTCTGCCTCATGGGAGGACGATCAGTACTTC.

This clonotype was recorded at least ten times. The chain combines TRBV24-1 with TRBJ2-1, with 10 nucleotides matching TRBD1. Germline values: CDR1 KGHDR, CDR2 SFDVKD. Trimming at V came to 4 bases and at J to 4 bases, leaving 9 bases not matched to a gene. The CDR3 is 17 amino acids. The DNA of the CDR3 is TGTGCCACCAGTGACTTCACCGGGACAGGGGCGTACAATGAGCAGTTCTTC. Protein: CATSDFTGTGAYNEQFF.

Points on this clonotype: With a much larger clone just one base away, this may be a read error. The rearrangement links TRBV6-6 to TRBJ1-1; no reliable D call. Germline-derived CDR1 and CDR2 are MNHNY and SVGAGI (reference sequence). This CDR3 comprises 13 residues. CDR3 loop: CTSSYSTRTEAFF. As DNA, the CDR3 is TGTACCAGCAGTTACTCGACACGAACTGAAGCTTTCTTT.

This clonotype has at least ten counts. The chain employs TRBV7-9 and TRBJ1-4; possible D gene TRBD1, 6 bases. The V gene's germline CDR1 is SEHNR and CDR2 FQNEAQ (reference sequence). This CDR3 is 16 amino acids long. V gave up 5 bases and J gave up 3 bases, with 16 bases separating them. CDR3 bases: TGTGCCAGCAGCCCGAGGGGGGGGCATGCTAATGAAAAACTGTTTTTT. The encoded protein is CASSPRGGHANEKLFF.

This clonotype appeared many times. The DNA of the CDR3 is TGTGCCAGCAGGAGGGACCGGGCGGGAACTGAAGCTTTCTTT. Its translation is CASRRDRAGTEAFF. V gene TRBV27 combines with J gene TRBJ1-1; possibly TRBD1 for D (5 bases). Germline CDR1 MNHEY, CDR2 SMNVEV (reference sequence). This CDR3 has 14 residues. V gave up 6 bases and J gave up 5 bases, with 16 bases separating them.

This clonotype came up many times. CDR3 region: CASSFMTGAWETQYF. CDR3 coding DNA: TGTGCCAGCAGCTTTATGACAGGGGCATGGGAGACCCAGTACTTC. This rearrangement joins TRBV2 to TRBJ2-5; 8 bases are a match to TRBD1. V lost 6 bases to trimming and J lost 5 bases; unmatched junction nucleotides: 11. This CDR3 has 15 residues. From germline, CDR1 is SNHLY and CDR2 FYNNEI.

This clonotype was recorded at least ten times. V usage is TRBV29-1 and J usage is TRBJ1-5; D remains ambiguous. Germline lookup yields CDR1 SQVTM and CDR2 ANQGSEA. Trimming removed 4 bases from V and 7 bases from J, with 14 bases in between. The CDR3 covers 13 residues. In DNA form, the CDR3 reads TGCAGCGTTGCTCCCACGGCTGGGCAGCCCCAGCATTTT. It codes for CSVAPTAGQPQHF.

This clonotype was found many times. The chain carries TRBV6-4 and TRBJ2-1; D is uncertain. CDR3 length: 15 amino acids. Trimming removed 0 bases from V and 1 base from J, with 7 bases in between. Germline V gene sequence: CDR1 MRHNA, CDR2 SNTAGT. The CDR3 DNA follows: TGTGCCAGCAGTGACTCCGTGGGGTCCTACAATGAGCAGTTCTTC. Amino acid sequence: CASSDSVGSYNEQFF.

This clonotype was observed at least ten times. This sequence joins TRBV12-3 or TRBV12-4 and TRBJ2-1, with D perhaps matching TRBD2 (5 bases). The CDR3 consists of 11 residues. V lost 8 bases and J lost 6, with 8 bases in between. The CDR3 DNA is TGTGCCAGCCGGCGGGTCAATGAGCAGTTCTTC. Its translation: CASRRVNEQFF.

This clonotype has ten or more counts. The chain links TRBV5-1 to TRBJ1-1; D unclear. Germline V lookup: CDR1 SGHRS, CDR2 YFSETQ. CDR3 size: 14 residues. Trimming shortened V by 0 bases and J by 1 base, and 7 bases separated the two germline ends. This chain's CDR3 is CASSLEWGNTEAFF. CDR3 DNA sequence: TGCGCCAGCAGCTTGGAGTGGGGGAACACTGAAGCTTTCTTT.

This clonotype was observed at least ten times. The rearrangement links TRBV13 to TRBJ2-7, with D possibly being TRBD1 or TRBD2 (6 bases each). Germline CDR1 is PRHDT and CDR2 is FYEKMQ (reference sequence). Trimming took 5 bases from V and 2 from J, leaving 13 bases between them. The CDR3 extends over 14 amino acids. CDR3 DNA: TGTGCCAGCAGCCCGGGGGCTTCTGCCTACGAGCAGTACTTC. It translates to CASSPGASAYEQYF.

This clonotype was observed many times. The gene calls are TRBV4-2 and TRBJ1-2, with D perhaps TRBD1 (5 bases). The CDR3 runs 15 residues. V lost 4 bases, J lost 5 bases, and 17 bases lay in between. Germline V gene lookup returns CDR1 LGHNA and CDR2 YNFKEQ. This CDR3 is CASSPRATGPYGYTF. In DNA form, the CDR3 reads TGTGCCAGCAGCCCCAGGGCCACAGGACCATATGGCTACACCTTC.

As concerns this clonotype: A read error may be the cause here, since a much bigger clone is one base away. The gene calls are TRBV12-3 or TRBV12-4 and TRBJ2-6; D assignment may be TRBD1 or TRBD2 (5 bases each). The CDR3 covers 15 residues. This CDR3 reads CASKPLGSGANVVTF. The DNA for the CDR3 is TGTGCCAGCAAACCCTTAGGGTCCGGGGCCAACGTCGTGACTTTC.

This clonotype appeared many times. This sequence joins TRBV5-1 and TRBJ2-7; 12 nucleotides match TRBD2. The CDR3 is 15 residues long. The germline V gene encodes CDR1 SGHRS and CDR2 YFSETQ. Trimming at V came to 4 bases and at J to 2 bases, leaving 4 bases not matched to a gene. Here the CDR3 reads CASSNRLAGAYEQYF. Written as DNA, the CDR3 is TGCGCCAGCAGCAACCGACTAGCGGGGGCCTACGAGCAGTACTTC.